This T cell receptor beta chain was identified during a study of tumor-infiltrating lymphocytes in primary liver carcinoma. Between about 20 and 30 mg of unsorted bulk tissue served as the source from which RNA and DNA were co-extracted. Each sampled tumor had five separate regions taken from it. A constant-region primer served to make TCR beta cDNA from approximately 490 ng total RNA. Three nested multiplex PCR rounds, a slightly modified ARM-PCR method, built the TCR beta libraries. TCRdb re-analysed the multiplex PCR reads in MiXCR, keeping a single row per CDR3 protein. The sample shows 100,000 or so distinct CDR3 sequences, under 70% of them seen only once. Details on this clonotype: Its antigen is currently unknown.

General observations from the study: Blood fell significantly below tumors in its top-250-clone fraction (p = 0.039).

Sequencing was carried out using liver tumor tissue from sampling region 2. Sample subset: tumor region T2, inferior pole. The origin of this receptor is a woman aged 55 to 70 with primary liver carcinoma and hepatitis B virus infection.

This chain's CDR3 is CASSPSQGGGRELFF. The DNA for the CDR3 is TGTGCCAGCAGCCCATCGCAAGGGGGGGGGCGGGAGCTGTTTTTT. The chain combines TRBV9 with TRBJ2-2, with D maybe TRBD2 (7 bases). Trimming took 4 bases from V and 9 from J, leaving 19 bases between them. The CDR3 sequence is 15 residues long. CDR1 and CDR2 from the germline V gene are SGDLS and YYNGEE.